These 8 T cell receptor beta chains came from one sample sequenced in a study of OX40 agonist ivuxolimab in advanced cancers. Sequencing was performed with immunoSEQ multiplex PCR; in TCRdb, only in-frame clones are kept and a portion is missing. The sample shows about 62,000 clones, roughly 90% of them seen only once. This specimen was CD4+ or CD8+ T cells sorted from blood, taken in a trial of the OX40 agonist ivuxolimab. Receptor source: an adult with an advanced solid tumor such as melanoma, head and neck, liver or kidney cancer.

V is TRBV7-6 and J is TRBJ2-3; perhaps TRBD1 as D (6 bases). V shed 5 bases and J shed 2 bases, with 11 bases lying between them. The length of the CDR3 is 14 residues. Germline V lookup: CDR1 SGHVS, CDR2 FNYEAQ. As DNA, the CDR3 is TGTGCCAGCAGCCACGGACAGAACACAGATACGCAGTATTTT. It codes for CASSHGQNTDTQYF.

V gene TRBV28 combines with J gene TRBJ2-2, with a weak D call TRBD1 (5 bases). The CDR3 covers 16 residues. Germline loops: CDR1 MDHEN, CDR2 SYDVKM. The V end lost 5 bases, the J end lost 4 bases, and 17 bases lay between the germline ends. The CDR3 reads CASSPTPDRSTGELFF. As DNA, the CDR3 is TGTGCCAGCAGTCCCACACCCGACAGATCCACCGGGGAGCTGTTTTTT.

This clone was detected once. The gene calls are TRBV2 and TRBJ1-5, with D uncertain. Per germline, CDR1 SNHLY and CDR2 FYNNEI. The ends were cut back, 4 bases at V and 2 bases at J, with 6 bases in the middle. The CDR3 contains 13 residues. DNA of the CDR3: TGTGCCAGCAGTGCAGTCGGCAATCAGCCCCAGCATTTT. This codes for CASSAVGNQPQHF.

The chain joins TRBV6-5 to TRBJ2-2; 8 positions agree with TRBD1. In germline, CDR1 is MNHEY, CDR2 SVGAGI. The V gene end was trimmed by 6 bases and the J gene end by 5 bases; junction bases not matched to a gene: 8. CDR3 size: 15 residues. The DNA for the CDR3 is TGTGCCAGCAGGAGGGGTCAGGGGGCGACCGGGGAGCTGTTTTTT. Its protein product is CASRRGQGATGELFF.

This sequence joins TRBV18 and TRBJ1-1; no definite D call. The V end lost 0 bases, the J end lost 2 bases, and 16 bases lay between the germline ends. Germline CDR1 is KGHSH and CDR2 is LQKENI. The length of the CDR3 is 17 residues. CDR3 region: CASSPPGTRTFNTEAFF. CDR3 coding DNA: TGTGCCAGCTCACCACCGGGAACCAGAACCTTCAACACTGAAGCTTTCTTT. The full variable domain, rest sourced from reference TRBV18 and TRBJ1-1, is NAGVMQNPRHLVRRRGQEARLRCSPMKGHSHVYWYRQLPEEGLKFMVYLQKENIIDESGMPKERFSAEFPKEGPSILRIQQVVRGDSAAYFCASSPPGTRTFNTEAFFGQGTRLTVV.

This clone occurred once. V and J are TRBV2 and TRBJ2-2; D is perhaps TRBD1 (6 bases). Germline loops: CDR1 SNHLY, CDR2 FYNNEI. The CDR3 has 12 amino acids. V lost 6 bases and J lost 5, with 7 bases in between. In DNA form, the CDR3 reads TGTGCCAGCAGGAGGGGGACCGGGGAGCTGTTTTTT. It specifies CASRRGTGELFF.

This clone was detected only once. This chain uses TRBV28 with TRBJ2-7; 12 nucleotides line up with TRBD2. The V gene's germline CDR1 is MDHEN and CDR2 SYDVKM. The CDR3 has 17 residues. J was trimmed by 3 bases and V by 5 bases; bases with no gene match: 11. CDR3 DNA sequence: TGTGCCAGCAGTGCCCTAGCGGGAGGGCCGAAGGACTACGAGCAGTACTTC. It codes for CASSALAGGPKDYEQYF.

The CDR3 DNA reads TGTGCCATTGGGACAGCCACAGATACGCAGTATTTT. Translated: CAIGTATDTQYF. The chain couples TRBV10-3 to TRBJ2-3, with TRBD1 matching over 7 bases. Germline CDR1 and CDR2: ENHRY and SYGVKD. The CDR3 length is 12 residues. After removal of 9 bases from V and 2 bases from J, the junction contained 2 bases not matched to a gene.